The 28 T cell receptor beta chains presented below share a single source sample, sequenced in a study of vaccination effects on CD4 cells after COVID-19. Subsequent to a culture period of 10 to 11 days, CD4+ T cells were isolated. These receptors lack a known antigen. The assay was immunoSEQ multiplex PCR, and TCRdb's table has in-frame clones only and misses some. The repertoire holds more than 45,000 clones, with over 60% as singletons. This specimen was CD4+ T cells from PBMCs cultured without peptide, taken before COVID-19 vaccination. All receptors come from a human donor who received a COVID-19 vaccine.

The chain carries TRBV3-1 (or the pseudogene TRBV3-2) and TRBJ2-1; tentatively, D is TRBD1 (5 bases). V lost 0 bases, J lost 3 bases, and 12 bases lay in between. Germline V lookup: CDR1 LGHDT, CDR2 YNNKEL (reference sequence). The CDR3 runs to 16 residues. The DNA of the CDR3 is TGTGCCAGCAGCCAAGACGGGCAGGGAAACTACAATGAGCAGTTCTTC. Protein: CASSQDGQGNYNEQFF.

The chain combines TRBV24-1 with TRBJ1-2; the D gene is possibly TRBD1 (5 bases). Looked up from germline, CDR1 is KGHDR and CDR2 is SFDVKD. With 4 bases removed from V and 0 bases from J, the gap between germline ends came to 8 bases. The CDR3 is 14 amino acids. The CDR3 nucleotides read TGTGCCACCAGTGAACCGGGGCCTAACTATGGCTACACCTTC. This sequence encodes CATSEPGPNYGYTF.

This clone was observed a few times. The chain combines TRBV18 with TRBJ1-1, with 8 positions matching TRBD1. The CDR3 totals 15 residues. V lost 3 bases to trimming and J lost 7 bases; unmatched junction nucleotides: 10. Germline CDR1 KGHSH, CDR2 LQKENI. The CDR3 nucleotides read TGTGCCAGCTCACCCGTCCTAGGACAGGGCGATGAAGCTTTCTTT. Protein: CASSPVLGQGDEAFF.

The chain is built from TRBV7-8 and TRBJ2-5; D is ambiguous. Trimming pared 4 bases from V and 5 bases from J, leaving 14 bases between. This CDR3 is 14 amino acids long. Germline lookup yields CDR1 SGHVS and CDR2 FQNEAQ. The CDR3 sequence: CASSSGRLEETQYF. The CDR3 bases are TGTGCCAGCAGCTCTGGACGGCTGGAGGAGACCCAGTACTTC.

The rearrangement links TRBV6-5 to TRBJ2-7; 7 nucleotides align to TRBD1. After removal of 5 bases from V and 5 bases from J, the junction contained 9 bases not matched to a gene. Germline V lookup: CDR1 MNHEY, CDR2 SVGAGI. CDR3 length equals 14 residues. This CDR3 reads CASSQTGLEHEQYV. DNA for the CDR3: TGTGCCAGCAGTCAGACAGGGCTCGAGCACGAGCAGTACGTC.

The chain employs TRBV12-3 or TRBV12-4 and TRBJ2-4; no definite D call. Trimming pared 0 bases from V and 6 bases from J, leaving 6 bases between. The CDR3 has 13 amino acids. Here the CDR3 DNA reads TGTGCCAGCAGTTTAGCAGCGATAAACATTCAGTACTTC. It is translated as CASSLAAINIQYF.

This clone was detected only once. The rearrangement links TRBV10-2 to TRBJ2-5, with TRBD2 matching over 14 bases. This CDR3 is built from 17 residues. Germline V CDR1 and CDR2: WSHSY, SAAADI. J was trimmed by 1 base and V by 6 bases; bases with no gene match: 7. CDR3 nucleotides: TGCGCCAGCAGCCCGGGACTAGCGGGGGCCATCCAAGAGACCCAGTACTTC. Its protein is CASSPGLAGAIQETQYF.

The rearrangement joins TRBV18 to TRBJ2-3; no firm D call. This CDR3 has 12 residues. CDR1 and CDR2 (germline): KGHSH, LQKENI. V lost 2 bases and J 4 bases, leaving 4 bases between the germline ends. The CDR3 protein is CASSPGSDTQYF. DNA of the CDR3: TGTGCCAGCTCACCAGGGTCAGATACGCAGTATTTT.

The V gene is TRBV5-6, the J gene TRBJ1-1, with D perhaps matching TRBD1 (5 bases). This CDR3 is built from 15 residues. Trimming left V 1 base short and J 1 base short, with 11 bases between. Germline V gives CDR1 SGHDT, CDR2 YYEEEE. The CDR3: CASSLYPGENTEAFF. The DNA for the CDR3 is TGTGCCAGCAGCTTGTATCCGGGGGAGAACACTGAAGCTTTCTTT.

The genes are TRBV6-5 and TRBJ1-1; TRBD1 aligns across 7 bases. The J segment lost 2 bases and the V segment lost 2 bases, leaving 8 bases of the junction unmatched. Germline V CDR1 and CDR2: MNHEY, SVGAGI. This CDR3 contains 16 residues. CDR3 residues: CASSYGRTGVNTEAFF. In DNA form, the CDR3 reads TGTGCCAGCAGTTACGGACGGACAGGAGTAAACACTGAAGCTTTCTTT.

This clone showed up just once. The chain uses TRBV5-8 and TRBJ2-3; D uncertain. This CDR3 spans 14 amino acids. V was clipped by 4 bases and J by 3 bases, with 12 bases between them. CDR1 is SGHTS, CDR2 YDEGEE, per germline. Here the CDR3 reads CASSHGRRTDTQYF. In nucleotides, the CDR3 is TGTGCCAGCAGCCACGGCCGCCGAACAGATACGCAGTATTTT.

The chain uses TRBV18 and TRBJ1-4; possibly TRBD1 for D (5 bases). CDR1 is KGHSH and CDR2 is LQKENI in the germline V gene. The CDR3 contains 16 residues. V dropped 1 base and J dropped 5 bases, with 14 bases sitting between them. The CDR3: CASSPQSGGRNEKLFF. CDR3 nucleotide sequence: TGTGCCAGCTCACCACAAAGTGGGGGACGGAATGAAAAACTGTTTTTT. Combining the CDR3 with reference TRBV18 and TRBJ1-4 gives the whole variable domain NAGVMQNPRHLVRRRGQEARLRCSPMKGHSHVYWYRQLPEEGLKFMVYLQKENIIDESGMPKERFSAEFPKEGPSILRIQQVVRGDSAAYFCASSPQSGGRNEKLFFGSGTQLSVL.

The rearrangement links TRBV3-1 (or the pseudogene TRBV3-2) to TRBJ2-3; D is possibly TRBD1 or TRBD2 (5 bases each). The V end was cut by 5 bases, the J end by 4 bases, with 10 bases between. The CDR3 length is 13 residues. CDR1 LGHDT and CDR2 YNNKEL come from the germline V gene (reference sequence). The CDR3 nucleotides are TGTGCCAGCAGCTACCGGGACCCAGATACGCAGTATTTT. This gives the protein CASSYRDPDTQYF.

The V and J genes are TRBV3-1 (or the pseudogene TRBV3-2) and TRBJ1-5; tentatively, D is TRBD1 (6 bases). The CDR3 spans 15 residues. Trimming shortened V by 3 bases and J by 5 bases, and 14 bases separated the two germline ends. Germline CDR1 reads LGHDT; CDR2 reads YNNKEL (reference sequence). Here the CDR3 reads CASSQSNRVDQPQHF. The CDR3 bases are TGTGCCAGCAGCCAGAGTAACAGGGTTGATCAGCCCCAGCATTTT.

The sample holds one count of this clone. This chain uses TRBV19 with TRBJ1-2, with 7 bases aligning to TRBD1. The CDR3 contains 13 residues. The germline CDR1 and CDR2 sequences are LNHDA and SQIVND (reference sequence). V was pared by 8 bases and J by 1 base, with 4 bases of the junction left unmatched. The DNA of the CDR3 is TGTGCCAGTCGCGGGACAGTTAACTATGGCTACACCTTC. This sequence encodes CASRGTVNYGYTF.

J is TRBJ1-1 and V is TRBV25-1; D is uncertain. V lost 5 bases and J 8 bases, leaving 15 bases between the germline ends. CDR1 is MGHDK, CDR2 SYGVNS, per germline. The CDR3 covers 13 residues. CDR3 amino acids: CASSHPPGREAFF. The CDR3 DNA reads as TGTGCCAGCAGTCATCCACCGGGGAGGGAAGCTTTCTTT.

For the CDR3, the DNA is TGTGCCAGCAGCCCCCTGCGGATAGGGGGAGAGACCCAGTACTTC. Its protein product is CASSPLRIGGETQYF. This chain connects TRBV14 to TRBJ2-5; perhaps TRBD1 as D (6 bases). The V gene lost 4 bases and the J gene lost 4 bases, with 16 bases spanning the gap. This CDR3 region has 15 residues. Germline V CDR1 and CDR2: SGHDN, FVKESK.

The V call is TRBV19, the J call TRBJ1-1; no definite D call. The CDR3 is 13 amino acids. The V gene's germline CDR1 is LNHDA and CDR2 SQIVND (reference sequence). The V and J ends lost 4 bases and 1 base respectively, with 7 bases between them. The CDR3 region is CASSKGQNTEAFF. CDR3 DNA sequence: TGTGCCAGTAGTAAAGGGCAGAACACTGAAGCTTTCTTT.

V is TRBV4-2 and J is TRBJ2-1; 9 positions agree with TRBD2. This CDR3 has 18 amino acids. Trimming removed 4 bases from V and 3 bases from J; junction bases left unmatched: 13. The germline V gene encodes CDR1 LGHNA and CDR2 YNFKEQ. The CDR3 reads CASSPSLLAGQIYNEQFF. CDR3 DNA sequence: TGTGCCAGCAGCCCCTCCCTCCTAGCGGGGCAAATCTACAATGAGCAGTTCTTC.

CDR3 sequence (DNA): TGTGCCAGCAGCGCTACAGGAGGAACTAACTATGGCTACACCTTC. Translated, it gives CASSATGGTNYGYTF. This rearrangement joins TRBV6-6 to TRBJ1-2; D is possibly TRBD1 (5 bases). Germline CDR1 and CDR2: MNHNY and SVGAGI (reference sequence). Trimming left V 6 bases short and J 0 bases short, with 14 bases between. The CDR3 is 15 residues long.

This sequence joins TRBV5-1 and TRBJ2-3, with TRBD1 matching 7 bases. CDR1 and CDR2 (germline): SGHRS, YFSETQ. The CDR3 runs 15 residues. Trimming took 4 bases from V and 2 from J; bases not matched to a gene: 7. The CDR3 loop is CASSARTGDTDTQYF. The CDR3 nucleotides are TGCGCCAGCAGCGCCAGGACAGGCGACACAGATACGCAGTATTTT.

The chain uses TRBV2 and TRBJ2-5; D not certain. Between the trimmed V and J ends, which lost 3 bases and 1 base, there was a span of 9 bases. Germline CDR1 reads SNHLY; CDR2 reads FYNNEI. The length of the CDR3 is 14 residues. The CDR3 protein is CASSDPRFQETQYF. CDR3 DNA sequence: TGTGCCAGCAGTGATCCCCGATTCCAAGAGACCCAGTACTTC. Using reference TRBV2 and TRBJ2-5 for the parts outside the CDR3, the full variable domain is EPEVTQTPSHQVTQMGQEVILRCVPISNHLYFYWYRQILGQKVEFLVSFYNNEISEKSEIFDDQFSVERPDGSNFTLKIRSTKLEDSAMYFCASSDPRFQETQYFGPGTRLLVL.

The V gene is TRBV5-6, the J gene TRBJ2-3, with D unresolved. This CDR3 contains 13 residues. Germline V gene lookup returns CDR1 SGHDT and CDR2 YYEEEE. Trimming shortened V by 2 bases and J by 4 bases, and 8 bases separated the two germline ends. The CDR3 here is CASSFKDSDTQYF. In nucleotides, the CDR3 is TGTGCCAGCAGCTTTAAGGATTCAGATACGCAGTATTTT.

V usage is TRBV24-1 and J usage is TRBJ2-3, with D unclear. V lost 5 bases, J lost 6 bases, and 20 bases lay in between. Germline-derived CDR1 and CDR2 are KGHDR and SFDVKD. The CDR3 covers 16 residues. The CDR3 DNA follows: TGTGCCACCAGTGCCCTATCGGACGGTCCTGGGGATACGCAGTATTTT. Amino acids: CATSALSDGPGDTQYF.

This chain joins TRBV18 and TRBJ2-3, with a tentative D call TRBD2 (5 bases). CDR3 size: 15 residues. CDR1 KGHSH and CDR2 LQKENI come from the germline V gene. V lost 3 bases and J 4 bases, leaving 14 bases between the germline ends. In DNA form, the CDR3 reads TGTGCCAGCTCACCGAGTACTCCGGGGTCAGATACGCAGTATTTT. Translated, it gives CASSPSTPGSDTQYF. The full variable domain, its missing parts supplied by reference TRBV18 and TRBJ2-3, is NAGVMQNPRHLVRRRGQEARLRCSPMKGHSHVYWYRQLPEEGLKFMVYLQKENIIDESGMPKERFSAEFPKEGPSILRIQQVVRGDSAAYFCASSPSTPGSDTQYFGPGTRLTVL.

CDR3 sequence reads: CASSQVAGGVTDTQYF. CDR3 DNA: TGTGCCAGCAGCCAAGTAGCGGGGGGGGTCACAGATACGCAGTATTTT. This rearrangement joins TRBV4-2 to TRBJ2-3; 11 bases fit TRBD2. The CDR3 is 16 residues long. Germline lookup yields CDR1 LGHNA and CDR2 YNFKEQ. Germline trimming cut 1 base from V and 2 bases from J; bases unmatched to any gene: 2.

The V call is TRBV24-1, the J call TRBJ2-3; D unclear. Germline loops: CDR1 KGHDR, CDR2 SFDVKD. The CDR3 is made up of 14 amino acids. The V and J ends lost 2 bases and 6 bases respectively, with 11 bases between them. The CDR3 loop reads CATSDSRSADTQYF. The CDR3 nucleotides read TGTGCCACCAGTGATTCCAGGAGTGCGGATACGCAGTATTTT.

This clone was picked up a small number of times. The V call is TRBV11-2, the J call TRBJ1-6, with a possible D match to TRBD1 (6 bases). This CDR3 comprises 15 residues. The germline gives CDR1 SGHAT, CDR2 FQNNGV. V shed 5 bases and J shed 7 bases, with 15 bases lying between them. The DNA of the CDR3 is TGTGCCAGCAGCGCCCCATGGGACACGAATTCACCCCTCCACTTT. Amino acids: CASSAPWDTNSPLHF.